Only a few counts were recorded for the clone carrying this T cell receptor (beta chain). Its antigen remains unidentified. This specimen belongs to a study of T cell repertoires in cytomegalovirus infection. About the research overall: Peptides in the study included HLA-C-restricted and HLA-B-restricted CMV epitopes. From public TCR beta signatures came an indication of both CMV infection and matching HLA type.

Study-wide results and caveats: Accumulated public TCR beta family frequency recognized individuals carrying CMV together with the relevant HLA. Clonotypes of TCR beta that were HLA-C-restricted and CMV-specific dominated the ex vivo response.

Germline V lookup: CDR1 SGHVS, CDR2 FNYEAQ. The J segment lost 7 bases and the V segment lost 3 bases, leaving 14 bases of the junction unmatched. The CDR3 contains 17 residues. Using its own MiXCR run on the reads, TCRdb lists one record per CDR3 protein. Of 650,000 to 900,000 distinct CDR3 sequences listed, approximately 32% are singletons. The chain couples TRBV7-6 to TRBJ1-2; 10 positions agree with TRBD1. The origin of this receptor is a human donor in good health (CMV status not recorded). Some clones in this sample may be carry-over from other donors' samples. The sample consisted of cultured CD8+ T cells from PBMCs, taken from culture after CMV antigen stimulation. CDR3 loop: CASSFIIPGQGPSGYTF. The CDR3 bases are TGTGCCAGCAGCTTCATCATACCGGGACAGGGGCCAAGTGGCTACACCTTC.